This T cell receptor beta chain was recovered during a study of T-cell memory formation after mild COVID-19. This clonotype occurred many times. TCRdb itself ran the 5' RACE reads through MiXCR, one entry per CDR3 protein. The sample contains approximately 390,000 distinct CDR3 sequences, around a sixth of which appear only once. The receptor was isolated from a young man who had mild COVID-19 (a few samples of this study predate the infection). Cell type and time point are not known. The sample taken for sequencing was PBMCs or a T cell subset sorted from them (not recorded which).

The CDR3 sequence is CASSYRKSNQPQHF. The CDR3 DNA reads TGTGCCAGCAGTTACAGGAAAAGCAATCAGCCCCAGCATTTT. This chain links TRBV6-5 with TRBJ1-5; no clear D gene. This CDR3 region has 14 residues. Germline V gives CDR1 MNHEY, CDR2 SVGAGI. Trimming removed 2 bases at V and 1 base at J, with 6 bases between.